The entry below gives a single T cell receptor beta chain sequence along with its context. What it recognizes is unknown. Trimming left V 3 bases short and J 5 bases short, with 16 bases between. Germline V lookup: CDR1 DFQATT, CDR2 SNEGSKA (reference sequence). The CDR3 length is 14 residues. The culture ran for 10 days before CD4+ T cells were isolated. Produced via immunoSEQ multiplex PCR; TCRdb's table is partial and in-frame only. The sample contains some 36,000 clones, about two thirds of which appear only once. These data originate in a study of vaccination effects on CD4 cells after COVID-19. Study-level background: Antigen-specific CD4+ T cells were expanded (with viral peptide pools) by the ViraFEST assay ahead of sequencing.

This sequence was found in a human donor who received a COVID-19 vaccine. This rearrangement joins TRBV20-1 to TRBJ1-2; perhaps TRBD1 as D (6 bases). The sequencing used CD4+ T cells from PBMCs cultured without peptide, collected before COVID-19 vaccination. CDR3 sequence (DNA): TGCAGTGCTAGTACCGGGGGGCAGGGTTATGGCTACACCTTC. Protein product: CSASTGGQGYGYTF.